These T cell receptor beta chains were read from a single sample in a study of early T cells in non-severe SARS-CoV-2 infection. TCRdb reanalysed the 5' RACE reads using MiXCR and keeps one entry per CDR3 protein. The sample carries 65,000 to 90,000 distinct CDR3 sequences, over 9% recorded once. Sequenced input: whole blood. Receptor source: an adult who was a healthcare worker with PCR-confirmed SARS-CoV-2 infection or an uninfected control (not recorded which). Each CDR3 is given with its conserved first and last residue. A D gene is named only where the DNA matches it firmly. Expanded clones are given a class, and other clones once, few, many or no size at all.

.	TRBJ2-2	TRBD2	TRBV7-9	CASSSSWDSGFTGELFF	TGTGCCAGCAGCTCTTCCTGGGATAGCGGGTTCACCGGGGAGCTGTTTTTT
many	TRBJ1-2	TRBD1	TRBV19	CASSPQGTGGLGYTF	TGTGCCAGTAGTCCGCAGGGGACAGGGGGCCTCGGCTACACCTTC
.	TRBJ2-7	TRBD2	TRBV9	CASSAQGLAGDHEQYF	TGTGCCAGCAGCGCCCAGGGACTAGCGGGAGACCACGAGCAGTACTTC
few	TRBJ2-1	.	TRBV28	CASTETHPYNEQFF	TGTGCCAGCACGGAGACGCATCCCTACAATGAGCAGTTCTTC
.	TRBJ2-3	TRBD2	TRBV20-1	CSGGEREGLADTQYF	TGCAGTGGGGGTGAGAGGGAGGGCCTCGCAGATACGCAGTATTTT
many	TRBJ2-3	.	TRBV5-1	CASSPWTGADTQYF	TGCGCCAGCAGCCCTTGGACGGGGGCGGATACGCAGTATTTT
few	TRBJ2-5	.	TRBV2	CASSEWTQFQETQYF	TGTGCCAGCAGTGAGTGGACGCAGTTTCAAGAGACCCAGTACTTC
few	TRBJ1-1	.	TRBV12-3/TRBV12-4	CASAINSASTEAFF	TGTGCCAGCGCCATCAATTCAGCCAGCACTGAAGCTTTCTTT
few	TRBJ2-3	.	TRBV5-1	CASSAGWGGSTDTQYF	TGCGCCAGCAGCGCAGGTTGGGGCGGGAGCACAGATACGCAGTATTTT
.	TRBJ2-5	TRBD2	TRBV7-2	CASSLGLAGQETQYF	TGTGCCAGCAGCTTAGGGCTAGCGGGCCAAGAGACCCAGTACTTC
medium-sized	TRBJ2-5	TRBD2	TRBV27	CASSFRSGSVETQYF	TGTGCCAGCAGTTTTCGAAGCGGGAGTGTTGAGACCCAGTACTTC
.	TRBJ2-1	TRBD2	TRBV7-8	CASSLVGTSGKIYNEQFF	TGTGCCAGCAGCTTAGTCGGGACTAGCGGGAAGATTTACAATGAGCAGTTCTTC
.	TRBJ1-2	.	TRBV29-1	CSVSLGNNYGYTF	TGCAGCGTTTCGTTGGGGAATAACTATGGCTACACCTTC
few	TRBJ1-3	.	TRBV7-2	CASSFVGGPSGNTIYF	TGTGCCAGCAGCTTTGTTGGGGGGCCCTCTGGAAACACCATATATTTT
.	TRBJ1-3	.	TRBV18	CASSPTGISSGNTIYF	TGTGCCAGCTCACCAACGGGGATCTCCTCTGGAAACACCATATATTTT
.	TRBJ2-1	TRBD2	TRBV24-1	CATSDLPGLAGNYNEQFF	TGTGCCACCAGTGATCTTCCGGGACTAGCGGGGAACTACAATGAGCAGTTCTTC
few	TRBJ1-5	.	TRBV25-1	CASSDAQVDQPQHF	TGTGCCAGCAGTGACGCCCAGGTGGATCAGCCCCAGCATTTT
.	TRBJ1-2	.	TRBV4-1	CASSQVRFTANYGYTF	TGCGCCAGCAGCCAAGTACGTTTTACAGCTAACTATGGCTACACCTTC
few	TRBJ1-5	TRBD1	TRBV10-3	CAISDGQGGNQPQHF	TGTGCCATCAGTGATGGACAGGGAGGAAATCAGCCCCAGCATTTT
.	TRBJ2-1	.	TRBV18	CASSPGIGLNDEQFF	TGTGCCAGCTCACCCGGGATTGGACTAAACGATGAGCAGTTCTTC
many	TRBJ2-1	TRBD2	TRBV30	CAWRGGRNEQFF	TGTGCCTGGAGGGGAGGGAGGAATGAGCAGTTCTTC
few	TRBJ2-1	.	TRBV5-1	CASSLLGRISSYNEQFF	TGCGCCAGCAGCTTGTTAGGGCGAATCAGCTCCTACAATGAGCAGTTCTTC
.	TRBJ2-1	TRBD1	TRBV7-9	CASSPGAGQGLYNEQFF	TGTGCCAGCAGCCCCGGAGCGGGACAGGGGCTGTACAATGAGCAGTTCTTC
few	TRBJ2-1	.	TRBV24-1	CATSDPFKEQFF	TGTGCCACCAGTGATCCCTTCAAAGAGCAGTTCTTC
few	TRBJ2-2	TRBD2	TRBV20-1	CSAGSLAGGPIGELFF	TGCAGTGCTGGATCACTAGCGGGAGGGCCTATCGGGGAGCTGTTTTTT
many	TRBJ1-6	TRBD1	TRBV18	CASSPTGGNNSPLHF	TGTGCCAGCTCACCGACAGGGGGAAATAATTCACCCCTCCACTTT
few	TRBJ1-5	.	TRBV20-1	CSAKHPTDQPQHF	TGCAGTGCTAAACACCCAACCGATCAGCCCCAGCATTTT
few	TRBJ1-1	TRBD1	TRBV7-8	CASSLPGQPHGEAFF	TGTGCCAGCAGCTTACCGGGACAGCCCCACGGTGAAGCTTTCTTT
.	TRBJ2-3	TRBD2	TRBV2	CASSEGGSSDTQYF	TGTGCCAGCAGTGAAGGCGGGAGCAGCGATACGCAGTATTTT
.	TRBJ2-7	TRBD2	TRBV10-1	CASSRESSGLYEQYF	TGCGCCAGCAGTAGGGAGTCTAGCGGGCTTTACGAGCAGTACTTC
.	TRBJ2-3	TRBD2	TRBV6-2/TRBV6-3	CASSWTSGSSDTQYF	TGTGCCAGCAGTTGGACTAGCGGGAGTTCAGATACGCAGTATTTT
many	TRBJ2-7	.	TRBV11-2	CASSLEVTGSSYEQYF	TGTGCCAGCAGCTTAGAGGTAACAGGTTCCTCCTACGAGCAGTACTTC
many	TRBJ1-6	TRBD1	TRBV25-1	CASSEFSGTGSRPLHF	TGTGCCAGCAGTGAATTTTCCGGGACAGGGTCGAGGCCCCTCCACTTT
medium-sized	TRBJ2-7	.	TRBV19	CASSQAGSYEQYF	TGTGCCAGTAGTCAGGCAGGCTCCTACGAGCAGTACTTC
.	TRBJ2-7	TRBD1	TRBV20-1	CSASSGTGGTYEQYF	TGCAGTGCTAGCTCCGGGACAGGGGGTACCTACGAGCAGTACTTC
few	TRBJ2-1	TRBD2	TRBV24-1	CATSGLTGLASYNEQFF	TGTGCCACCAGTGGACTAACTGGACTAGCGTCCTACAATGAGCAGTTCTTC
few	TRBJ1-4	TRBD1	TRBV7-2	CASSLGGTVMEKLFF	TGTGCCAGCAGCTTAGGCGGGACAGTTATGGAAAAACTGTTTTTT
many	TRBJ2-5	.	TRBV27	CASSDRFQETQYF	TGTGCCAGCAGTGACAGGTTCCAAGAGACCCAGTACTTC
.	TRBJ2-2	TRBD1	TRBV2	CASNRDRDANTGELFF	TGTGCCAGCAACCGGGACAGGGACGCGAACACCGGGGAGCTGTTTTTT
few	TRBJ1-2	TRBD1	TRBV7-2	CASSLARQGAGYGYTF	TGTGCCAGCAGCTTAGCCCGACAGGGTGCGGGCTATGGCTACACCTTC
.	TRBJ2-3	TRBD2	TRBV20-1	CSAPTSGSNTDTQYF	TGCAGTGCTCCGACTAGCGGTTCAAACACAGATACGCAGTATTTT
.	TRBJ2-2	.	TRBV6-2/TRBV6-3	CASSPDTAGTGELFF	TGTGCCAGCAGTCCGGACACCGCGGGCACCGGGGAGCTGTTTTTT
few	TRBJ1-2	TRBD1	TRBV6-1	CASTKYRDSYGYTF	TGTGCCAGCACGAAGTACCGGGACAGCTATGGCTACACCTTC
.	TRBJ2-5	TRBD1	TRBV5-6	CASSLYWTGEETQYF	TGTGCCAGCAGCCTCTACTGGACAGGAGAGGAGACCCAGTACTTC
.	TRBJ1-2	.	TRBV30	CACSGGGVGYTF	TGTGCCTGCTCCGGGGGTGGTGTCGGCTACACCTTC
few	TRBJ2-7	TRBD2	TRBV11-2	CANSSTSGTSYEQYF	TGTGCCAACAGCTCGACTAGCGGAACATCCTACGAGCAGTACTTC
many	TRBJ1-3	TRBD1	TRBV10-3	CAISGPGQGSPTIYF	TGTGCCATCAGTGGACCGGGACAGGGGTCTCCGACCATATATTTT
.	TRBJ1-6	.	TRBV7-3	CASSLLLNSPLHF	TGTGCCAGCAGCTTACTTCTAAATTCACCCCTCCACTTT
few	TRBJ1-5	.	TRBV12-3/TRBV12-4	CASSLGGGNQPQHF	TGTGCCAGCAGTTTAGGGGGGGGGAATCAGCCCCAGCATTTT
few	TRBJ2-5	.	TRBV5-1	CASSSRPRQETQYF	TGCGCCAGCAGCTCCCGCCCGCGCCAAGAGACCCAGTACTTC
few	TRBJ2-6	.	TRBV5-1	CASGDASGANVLTF	TGCGCCAGCGGCGATGCTTCTGGGGCCAACGTCCTGACTTTC
.	TRBJ2-2	.	TRBV29-1	CSVGEPNTGELFF	TGCAGCGTTGGGGAACCCAACACCGGGGAGCTGTTTTTT
many	TRBJ2-3	TRBD1	TRBV5-1	CASSLVLGTGATDTQYF	TGCGCCAGCAGCTTGGTCTTGGGGACAGGCGCCACAGATACGCAGTATTTT
.	TRBJ2-1	.	TRBV19	CASSLSPGLTWYNEQFF	TGTGCCAGTAGTCTAAGCCCAGGACTGACTTGGTACAATGAGCAGTTCTTC
few	TRBJ2-3	.	TRBV29-1	CSVAGARGTDTQYF	TGCAGCGTTGCTGGGGCGAGGGGCACAGATACGCAGTATTTT